This T cell receptor (beta chain) was recorded in a study of OX40 agonist ivuxolimab in advanced cancers. Study-wide background: Prior therapy, whether anti-PD-1, anti-PD-L1 or anti-CTLA-4, was allowed, and about 39% had some.

Study-wide results and caveats: Expanded peripheral T cells had an undetermined antigen specificity. At 0.1 to 3.0 mg/kg and by week 6, clonal expansion occurred in CD4+ and CD8+ blood T cells.

Trimming cost V 2 bases and J 5 bases, with 9 bases left between them. Germline CDR1 is SGHTA and CDR2 is FQGTGA. The CDR3 length is 13 residues. This table comes from immunoSEQ multiplex PCR, and its TCRdb copy is limited to in-frame clones, with some not included. Of 90,000 or so clones detected, 80% to 95% appear once; the ten largest clones hold less than 3.5%. Peripheral blood came from all dose cohorts at three timepoints. As to this clone: Its antigen is currently unknown.

Specimen: CD4+ or CD8+ T cells sorted from blood, collected in a trial of the OX40 agonist ivuxolimab. The receptor was derived from an adult with an advanced solid tumor such as melanoma, head and neck, liver or kidney cancer. The genes are TRBV7-3 and TRBJ2-5, with a possible D match to TRBD2 (5 bases). CDR3 region: CASSLSPGETQYF. The CDR3 bases are TGTGCCAGCAGCTTATCCCCGGGGGAGACCCAGTACTTC.